Shown below are 3 T cell receptor beta chains from a single sample sequenced in a study of Ad26.COV2.S vaccination and SARS-CoV-2 variants. TCRdb's copy holds only in-frame clones and misses some; the assay was immunoSEQ multiplex PCR. This table has under 600,000 clones, 70% to 90% appearing once. As to treatment: 19 received Ad26.COV2.S at low or high dose, single or two shots; roughly five received placebo; per-sample allocation not given. Samples analyzed were those drawn on day 63 after the first vaccine or placebo injection. The specimen comprised peripheral blood, sampled in a trial of Ad26.COV2.S vaccine versus placebo. Every receptor here comes from a person aged 18-65 years who received the Ad26.COV2.S COVID-19 vaccine or a placebo.

The V call is TRBV15, the J call TRBJ2-3; D unresolved. The CDR3 has 14 residues. The germline CDR1 and CDR2 sequences are LNHNV and YYDKDF (reference sequence). The V and J ends lost 6 bases and 5 bases respectively, with 15 bases between them. DNA for the CDR3: TGTGCCACCAGGGACCAGCGCCGGAAAGATACGCAGTATTTT. As protein: CATRDQRRKDTQYF.

CDR3 nucleotides: TGTGCCAGCTTCCGTGTGGGCCTGGAGACCCAGTACTTC. It translates to CASFRVGLETQYF. The V gene is TRBV2, the J gene TRBJ2-5; D not certain. Looked up from germline, CDR1 is SNHLY and CDR2 is FYNNEI. CDR3 length: 13 residues. V was trimmed by 8 bases and J by 5 bases, leaving 15 bases between them.

Regarding this clone: The junction does not match germline at one end; this may be a read error. This chain joins TRBV3-1 (or the pseudogene TRBV3-2) and TRBJ2-7; D gene uncertain. CDR1 LGHDT and CDR2 YNNKEL come from the germline V gene (reference sequence). This CDR3 region has 13 residues. The CDR3 nucleotides read TGTGCCAGCAGCGACACTAACAGCGATCTTAACGATTTC. Its protein product is CASSDTNSDLNDF.